One sample yielded the 3 T cell receptor beta chains listed below, sequenced in a study of OX40 agonist ivuxolimab in advanced cancers. Only in-frame clones appear in the TCRdb table, and some are missing; sequencing was by immunoSEQ multiplex PCR. The repertoire holds over 85,000 clones, with around nine tenths as singletons. Sequences were derived from CD4+ or CD8+ T cells sorted from blood, sampled in a trial of the OX40 agonist ivuxolimab. The source is an adult with an advanced solid tumor such as melanoma, head and neck, liver or kidney cancer.

This clone was seen once. The chain carries TRBV9 and TRBJ2-1; no clear D gene. V was clipped by 0 bases and J by 6 bases, with 13 bases between them. CDR1 is SGDLS, CDR2 YYNGEE, per germline. The CDR3 is made up of 15 amino acids. CDR3 amino acids: CASSVGRVSGNEQFF. In DNA form, the CDR3 reads TGTGCCAGCAGCGTAGGACGGGTTTCGGGCAATGAGCAGTTCTTC. The variable domain in full, with the rest retrieved from reference TRBV9 and TRBJ2-1, is DSGVTQTPKHLITATGQRVTLRCSPRSGDLSVYWYQQSLDQGLQFLIQYYNGEERAKGNILERFSAQQFPDLHSELNLSSLELGDSALYFCASSVGRVSGNEQFFGPGTRLTVL.

This clone showed up just a few times. The rearrangement joins TRBV7-2 to TRBJ2-7; weak D call: TRBD2 (6 bases). The CDR3 runs to 14 residues. Between the trimmed V and J ends, which lost 3 bases and 0 bases, there was a span of 9 bases. Germline V gene data show CDR1 as SGHTA and CDR2 as FQGNSA. This CDR3 is CASSFGTHSYEQYF. For the CDR3, the DNA is TGTGCCAGCAGCTTCGGGACTCACTCCTACGAGCAGTACTTC.

V is TRBV7-2 and J is TRBJ1-5; 8 bases are a match to TRBD1. The CDR3 is 15 amino acids. The germline V gene has CDR1 SGHTA and CDR2 FQGNSA. Unmatched junction bases numbered 3, after V lost 4 bases and J lost 1 base. The CDR3 coding sequence is TGTGCCAGCAGCTCCGGGACAGGAAGCAATCAGCCCCAGCATTTT. Its protein product is CASSSGTGSNQPQHF.